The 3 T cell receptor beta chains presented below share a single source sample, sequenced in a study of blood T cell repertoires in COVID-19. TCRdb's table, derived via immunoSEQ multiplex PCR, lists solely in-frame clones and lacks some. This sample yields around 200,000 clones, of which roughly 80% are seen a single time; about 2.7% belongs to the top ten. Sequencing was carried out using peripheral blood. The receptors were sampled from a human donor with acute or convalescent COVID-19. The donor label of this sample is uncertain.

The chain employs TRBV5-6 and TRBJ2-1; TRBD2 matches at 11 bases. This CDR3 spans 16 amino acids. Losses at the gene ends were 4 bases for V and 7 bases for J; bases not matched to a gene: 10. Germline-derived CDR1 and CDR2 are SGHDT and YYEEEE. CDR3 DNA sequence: TGTGCCAGCAGCCTGCAATCGACTAGCGGGAAGAATGAGCAGTTCTTC. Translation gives CASSLQSTSGKNEQFF.

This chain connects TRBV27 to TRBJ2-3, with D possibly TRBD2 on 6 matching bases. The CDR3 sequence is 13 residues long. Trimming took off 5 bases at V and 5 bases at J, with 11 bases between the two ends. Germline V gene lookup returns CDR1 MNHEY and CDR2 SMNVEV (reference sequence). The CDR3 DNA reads TGTGCCAGCAGTAACGAGGAGGGAGATACGCAGTATTTT. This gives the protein CASSNEEGDTQYF.

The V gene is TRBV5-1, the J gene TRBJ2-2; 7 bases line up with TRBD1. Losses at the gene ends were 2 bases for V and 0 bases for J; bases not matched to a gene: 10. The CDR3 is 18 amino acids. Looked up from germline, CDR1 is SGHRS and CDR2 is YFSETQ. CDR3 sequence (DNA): TGCGCCAGCAGCTTAGCCCCCAGAGGGGGCCCGAACACCGGGGAGCTGTTTTTT. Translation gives CASSLAPRGGPNTGELFF.